Listed here is a single T cell receptor (gamma chain). Germline V gene lookup returns CDR1 GITISATS and CDR2 ISYDGTV (reference sequence). J was trimmed by 2 bases and V by 0 bases; bases with no gene match: 4. The CDR3 covers 14 residues. Ten to eleven formalin-fixed paraffin-embedded scrolls, each 5 µm thick, supplied each case's genomic DNA. This entry belongs to a study of intestinal T cells in coeliac disease. The TRG library came from about 0.2 ug of biopsy DNA amplified with LymphoTrack primers. TCRdb repeated clone calling on the multiplex PCR reads with CATT. This table has around 230 gamma-chain clones, around 63% appearing once.

V and J are TRGV9 and TRGJ1 or TRGJ2. The sequence was obtained from a human donor who served as a control with a normal duodenal biopsy, not a healthy volunteer. Sequenced input: a duodenal biopsy. This CDR3 is CALWEVHHYYKKLF. The CDR3 nucleotides are TGTGCCTTGTGGGAGGTGCACCATTATTATAAGAAACTCTTT.